The clone carrying this TCR beta chain showed up just once. Repertoires were generated with immunoSEQ multiplex PCR, while TCRdb's copy carries only in-frame clones and drops some. The data contain around 67,000 clones, about nine tenths of them seen just once; the ten biggest clones take up roughly 5.5%. Looked up from germline, CDR1 is SGHVS and CDR2 is FNYEAQ. V lost 5 bases, J lost 1 base, and 16 bases lay in between. The CDR3 has 16 amino acids. This entry comes from a study of control samples from healthy donors and cancer patients. The sample taken for sequencing was PBMCs. The chain has TRBV7-6 and TRBJ2-3, with a tentative D call TRBD2 (5 bases). This sequence was found in a man in his 60s with colorectal cancer. CDR3 nucleotides: TGTGCCAGCAGCCCCCGGGAAAACAAAGGCACAGATACGCAGTATTTT. This gives the protein CASSPRENKGTDTQYF.